The clone carrying this T cell receptor (beta chain) was found a few times. These data belong to a study of T-cell reconstitution after alpha-beta-depleted transplantation in children. Preparation of the TCRbeta library used unique molecular identifiers. TCRdb recomputed calls from the PCR reads with MiXCR, one row per CDR3 protein. The sample has about 360,000 distinct CDR3 sequences, 13% seen once. From germline, CDR1 is SGHTS and CDR2 YDEGEE. The V and J ends lost 2 bases and 8 bases respectively, with 10 bases between them. The CDR3 covers 12 residues. The receptor was isolated from a human donor who donated a stem cell graft to a child with Fanconi anemia. V usage is TRBV5-8 and J usage is TRBJ1-1; a possible D gene is TRBD1 (5 bases). This sample comprised PBMCs, obtained from the stem cell graft. The CDR3 DNA reads TGTGCCAGCAGCTTTGCCAGGGCGGAAGCTTTCTTT. It encodes CASSFARAEAFF.